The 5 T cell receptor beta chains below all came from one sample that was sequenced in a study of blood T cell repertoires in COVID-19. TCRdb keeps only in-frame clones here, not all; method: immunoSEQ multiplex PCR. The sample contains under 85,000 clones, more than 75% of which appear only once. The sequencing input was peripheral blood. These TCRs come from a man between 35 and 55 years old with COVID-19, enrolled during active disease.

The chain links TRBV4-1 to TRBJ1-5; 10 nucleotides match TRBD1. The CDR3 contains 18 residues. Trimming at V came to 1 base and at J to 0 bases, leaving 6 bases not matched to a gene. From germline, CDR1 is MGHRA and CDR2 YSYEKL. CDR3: CASSQGRQGAYSNQPQHF. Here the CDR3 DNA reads TGCGCCAGCAGCCAAGGGCGACAGGGGGCCTATAGCAATCAGCCCCAGCATTTT.

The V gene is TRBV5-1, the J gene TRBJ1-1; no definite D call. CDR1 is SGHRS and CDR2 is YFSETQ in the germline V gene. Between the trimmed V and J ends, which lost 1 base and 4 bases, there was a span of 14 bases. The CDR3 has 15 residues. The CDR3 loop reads CASSLSFRRSTEAFF. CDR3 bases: TGCGCCAGCAGCTTGTCCTTTCGGAGGAGCACTGAAGCTTTCTTT.

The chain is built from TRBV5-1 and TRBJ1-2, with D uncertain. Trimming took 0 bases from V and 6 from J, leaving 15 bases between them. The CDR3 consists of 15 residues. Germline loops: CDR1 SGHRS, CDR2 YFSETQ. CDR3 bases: TGCGCCAGCAGCTTGGGGGAGTGGGCTAAGGATGGCTACACCTTC. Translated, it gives CASSLGEWAKDGYTF.

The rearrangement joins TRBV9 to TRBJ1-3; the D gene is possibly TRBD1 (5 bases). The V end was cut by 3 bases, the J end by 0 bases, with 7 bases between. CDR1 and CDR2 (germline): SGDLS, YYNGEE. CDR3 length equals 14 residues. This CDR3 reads CASSAGNSGNTIYF. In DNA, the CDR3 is TGTGCCAGCAGCGCAGGGAACTCTGGAAACACCATATATTTT.

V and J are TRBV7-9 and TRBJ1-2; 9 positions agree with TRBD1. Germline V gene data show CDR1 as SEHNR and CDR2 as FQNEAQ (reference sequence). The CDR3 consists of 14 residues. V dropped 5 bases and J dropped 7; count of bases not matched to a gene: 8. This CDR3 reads CASSGTGRRSGYTF. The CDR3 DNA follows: TGTGCCAGCAGCGGGACAGGGAGGAGAAGTGGCTACACCTTC.